This TCR beta chain was retrieved from a study of blood T cell repertoires in COVID-19. As handled by the study authors: Amplification with reference gene primers provided the estimates of nucleated cell counts. The method was immunoSEQ multiplex PCR; TCRdb's version includes in-frame clones alone and lacks a portion of them. That table gives V, J and clone size, and the DNA gave D and trimming. This table has a few hundred thousand clones, 70% to 90% appearing once. This CDR3 is built from 11 residues. The germline CDR1 and CDR2 sequences are SEHNR and FQNEAQ (reference sequence). V was trimmed by 3 bases and J by 5 bases, leaving 4 bases between them. Clinical history reported by participants formed the basis on which cohorts were assigned. In the 2 weeks before study entry, exposed participants met a COVID-19 case, which was PCR-confirmed or clinician-diagnosed.

This chain links TRBV7-9 with TRBJ1-2; no firm D call. This TCR was recovered from a woman in her fifties or sixties who had been exposed to COVID-19. The sample comprised PBMCs or T cells enriched from blood (not recorded which). This CDR3 reads CASSFLYGYTF. The DNA of the CDR3 is TGTGCCAGCAGCTTCCTTTATGGCTACACCTTC.